What follows describes a single TCR beta chain. The record originates from a study of T cell responses to AZD1222 COVID-19 vaccine. This CDR3 contains 17 residues. Clones were read by immunoSEQ multiplex PCR, and TCRdb kept only the in-frame ones, dropping some. The repertoire holds under 130,000 clones, over 85% seen once, with roughly 2% in the top ten. This receptor was identified in an adult in good health. The V call is TRBV1, the J call TRBJ2-4. TRBV1 is labeled a pseudogene. The input for sequencing was peripheral blood, taken on day 0 of AZD1222 vaccination. CDR3 loop: CTSSQDRDRGAKNIQYF. CDR3 DNA: TGCACCAGCAGCCAAGATCGAGACCGTGGGGCCAAAAACATTCAGTACTTC.